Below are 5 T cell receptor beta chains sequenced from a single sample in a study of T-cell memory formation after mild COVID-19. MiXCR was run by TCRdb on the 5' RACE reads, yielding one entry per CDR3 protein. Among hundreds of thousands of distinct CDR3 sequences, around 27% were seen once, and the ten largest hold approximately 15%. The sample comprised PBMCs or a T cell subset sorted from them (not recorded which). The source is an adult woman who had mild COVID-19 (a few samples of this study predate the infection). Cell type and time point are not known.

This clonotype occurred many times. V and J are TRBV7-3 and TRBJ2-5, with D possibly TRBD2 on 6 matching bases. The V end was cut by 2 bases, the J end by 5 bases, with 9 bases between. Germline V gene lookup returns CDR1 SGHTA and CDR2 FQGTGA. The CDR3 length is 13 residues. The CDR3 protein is CASSLDRGETQYF. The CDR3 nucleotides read TGTGCCAGCAGCTTAGATCGGGGGGAGACCCAGTACTTC. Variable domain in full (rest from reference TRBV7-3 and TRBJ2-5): GAGVSQTPSNKVTEKGKYVELRCDPISGHTALYWYRQSLGQGPEFLIYFQGTGAADDSGLPNDRFFAVRPEGSVSTLKIQRTERGDSAVYLCASSLDRGETQYFGPGTRLLVL.

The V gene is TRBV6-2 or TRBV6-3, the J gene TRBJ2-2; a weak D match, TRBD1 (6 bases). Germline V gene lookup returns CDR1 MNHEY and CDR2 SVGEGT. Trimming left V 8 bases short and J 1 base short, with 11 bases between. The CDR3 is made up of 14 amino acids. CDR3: CASAQGWNTGELFF. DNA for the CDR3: TGTGCCAGCGCCCAGGGGTGGAACACCGGGGAGCTGTTTTTT.

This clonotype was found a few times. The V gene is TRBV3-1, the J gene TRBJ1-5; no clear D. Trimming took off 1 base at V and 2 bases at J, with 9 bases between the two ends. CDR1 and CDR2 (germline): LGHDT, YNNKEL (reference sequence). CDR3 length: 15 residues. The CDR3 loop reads CASSQGPNGNQPQHF. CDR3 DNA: TGTGCCAGCAGCCAAGGCCCGAATGGCAATCAGCCCCAGCATTTT.

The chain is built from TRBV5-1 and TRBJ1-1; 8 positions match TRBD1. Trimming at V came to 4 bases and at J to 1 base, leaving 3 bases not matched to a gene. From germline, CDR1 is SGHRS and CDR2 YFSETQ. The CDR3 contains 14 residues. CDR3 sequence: CASSQGASNTEAFF. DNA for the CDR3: TGCGCCAGCAGCCAGGGGGCATCGAACACTGAAGCTTTCTTT. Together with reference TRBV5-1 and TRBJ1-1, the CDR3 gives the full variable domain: KAGVTQTPRYLIKTRGQQVTLSCSPISGHRSVSWYQQTPGQGLQFLFEYFSETQRNKGNFPGRFSGRQFSNSRSEMNVSTLELGDSALYLCASSQGASNTEAFFGQGTRLTVV.

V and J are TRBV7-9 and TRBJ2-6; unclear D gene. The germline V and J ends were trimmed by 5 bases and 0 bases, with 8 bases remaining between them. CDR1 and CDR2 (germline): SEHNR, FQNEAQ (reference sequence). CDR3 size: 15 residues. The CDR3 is CASSQVGSGANVLTF. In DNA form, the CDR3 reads TGTGCCAGCAGCCAGGTGGGCTCTGGGGCCAACGTCCTGACTTTC.